The sequence of this T cell receptor (beta chain) was determined in a study of identical twins. Between the trimmed V and J ends, which lost 7 bases and 11 bases, there was a span of 17 bases. The V gene's germline CDR1 is SNHLY and CDR2 FYNNEI. The CDR3 contains 12 residues. Via MiXCR, TCRdb re-called the 5' RACE reads, giving one row per CDR3 protein. The sample records 400,000 to 500,000 distinct CDR3 sequences, approximately 18% being singletons. This clonotype was obtained from a man aged 50 to 59 in good health. V gene TRBV2 combines with J gene TRBJ1-1; a possible D gene is TRBD1 (5 bases). The material sequenced was naive T cells sorted from blood. Written as DNA, the CDR3 is TGTGCCAGCATGATTCGGGGGATAGAGGCTTTCTTT. It translates to CASMIRGIEAFF.